This T cell receptor (beta chain) was observed in a study of immune evolution from preneoplasia to lung adenocarcinoma. Study results and limitations: Later-stage lesions appeared to have more T cells, more diversity, less clonality. From normal lung to invasive adenocarcinoma, top clone frequencies appeared to decrease.

Resections took place in Japan or China from about 2014 to 2018. Each case's diagnosis was confirmed by two pathologists on H&E. Between the trimmed V and J ends, which lost 0 bases and 5 bases, there was a span of 1 base. The germline V gene encodes CDR1 KGHSH and CDR2 LQKENI. This CDR3 comprises 12 residues. Sequencing used immunoSEQ multiplex PCR; TCRdb keeps in-frame clones, though not all of them. The data contain a few thousand clones, about four fifths of them singletons. With regard to this clone: Its antigen remains unknown.

Material: FFPE adjacent normal lung tissue. The rearrangement links TRBV18 to TRBJ2-2; D remains unclear. This clonotype was obtained from a person aged 60 to 80 with lung adenocarcinoma. CDR3 loop: CASSPPTGELFF. CDR3 nucleotides: TGTGCCAGCTCACCACCAACCGGGGAGCTGTTTTTT.